A selection of T cell receptor beta chains follows, all from one sample in a study of blood T cell repertoires in COVID-19. Only in-frame clones appear in the TCRdb table, and some are missing; sequencing was by immunoSEQ multiplex PCR. Here the sample spans about 33,000 clones, under 85% being singletons. Sequenced: peripheral blood. The receptors come from a man aged 80 or over with acute or convalescent COVID-19. The CDR3 runs from the conserved cysteine through the conserved F or W. The D gene is left open where the match is weak. Not all rows give a size; the values are once, few, many and, for expanded clones, a class.

j_call,clone_size,d_call,cdr3_length,v_call,cdr3_aa,cdr3_nt
TRBJ2-1,NA,TRBD2,15,TRBV10-2,CASSEWGGGYNEQFF,TGCGCCAGCAGTGAGTGGGGCGGGGGTTACAATGAGCAGTTCTTC
TRBJ2-7,NA,TRBD1,14,TRBV6-5,CASTWTGEGDEQYF,TGTGCCAGCACCTGGACAGGGGAAGGGGACGAGCAGTACTTC
TRBJ2-5,once,NA,11,TRBV6-5,CASSHAETQYF,TGTGCCAGCAGTCACGCGGAGACCCAGTACTTC
TRBJ1-6,NA,TRBD1,17,TRBV19,CASSSGQGSSYNSPLHF,TGTGCCAGTAGCTCGGGACAGGGGAGCTCCTATAATTCACCCCTCCACTTT
TRBJ1-4,NA,TRBD1,16,TRBV7-6,CASSLGDRERGEKLFF,TGTGCCAGCAGCTTAGGGGACAGGGAACGGGGTGAAAAACTGTTTTTT
TRBJ2-5,NA,NA,13,TRBV6-1,CASTSRYQETQYF,TGTGCCAGCACCAGCAGGTACCAAGAGACCCAGTACTTC
TRBJ2-7,NA,TRBD2,17,TRBV7-6,CASSLELAGGSSYEQYF,TGTGCCAGCAGCTTAGAACTAGCGGGGGGTAGCTCCTACGAGCAGTACTTC
TRBJ2-3,NA,NA,13,TRBV10-3,CAISDSGTDTQYF,TGTGCCATCAGTGACTCCGGCACAGATACGCAGTATTTT
TRBJ1-1,NA,TRBD1,13,TRBV12-3/TRBV12-4,CASSQDRVTEAFF,TGTGCCAGCAGTCAGGACAGGGTTACTGAAGCTTTCTTT
TRBJ1-4,NA,NA,13,TRBV9,CASSPAFSSLLFF,TGTGCCAGCAGCCCCGCTTTTTCTAGCCTACTGTTTTTT
TRBJ1-1,NA,NA,16,TRBV27,CASSFLLTERRTEAFF,TGTGCCAGCAGTTTCCTTCTGACAGAACGGAGAACTGAAGCTTTCTTT
TRBJ2-7,NA,TRBD1,14,TRBV29-1,CSVEGTGVGHEQYF,TGCAGCGTTGAGGGGACAGGGGTAGGTCACGAGCAGTACTTC
TRBJ1-5,few,TRBD1,16,TRBV18,CASSLYTGTDNQPQHF,TGTGCCAGCTCACTGTACACAGGGACAGATAATCAGCCCCAGCATTTT
TRBJ1-1,once,TRBD1,13,TRBV12-3/TRBV12-4,CASRDRGNTEAFF,TGTGCCAGCAGGGACAGGGGGAACACTGAAGCTTTCTTT
TRBJ1-5,few,NA,14,TRBV7-2,CASSLGQFNQPQHF,TGTGCCAGCAGCCTAGGACAGTTTAATCAGCCCCAGCATTTT
TRBJ2-3,NA,TRBD2,15,TRBV2,CASRGLAGETDTQYF,TGTGCCAGCAGGGGACTAGCGGGGGAGACAGATACGCAGTATTTT
TRBJ1-6,NA,NA,14,TRBV6-2/TRBV6-3,CASSWRTGNSPLHF,TGTGCCAGCAGTTGGAGGACTGGGAATTCACCCCTCCACTTT
TRBJ2-5,NA,NA,15,TRBV5-1,CASTQVATVQETQYF,TGCGCCAGCACCCAGGTCGCGACAGTACAAGAGACCCAGTACTTC
TRBJ2-3,NA,NA,14,TRBV3-1/TRBV3-2,CASSQVGVGDTQYF,TGTGCCAGCAGCCAAGTAGGGGTGGGAGATACGCAGTATTTT
TRBJ1-2,NA,NA,19,TRBV21-1,CASSKVVSYGTHDQYGYTF,TGTGCCAGCAGCAAAGTTGTATCGTACGGGACTCACGACCAATATGGCTACACCTTC
TRBJ1-1,NA,TRBD1,14,TRBV3-1/TRBV3-2,CASSQTGGTTEAFF,TGTGCCAGCAGCCAGACAGGGGGTACCACTGAAGCTTTCTTT
TRBJ1-2,NA,NA,11,TRBV29-1,CSVVYGTGYTF,TGCAGCGTTGTCTACGGTACTGGCTACACCTTC
TRBJ2-6,NA,TRBD1,17,TRBV19,CASNGRQGLSGANVLTF,TGTGCCAGTAATGGGAGACAGGGGCTTTCTGGGGCCAACGTCCTGACTTTC
TRBJ2-5,NA,TRBD2,14,TRBV19,CASTGGGGVRTQYF,TGTGCCAGTACAGGTGGGGGGGGAGTTCGGACCCAGTACTTC
TRBJ2-5,once,NA,16,TRBV2,CASSEGDVEAQETQYF,TGTGCCAGCAGTGAAGGGGATGTGGAGGCCCAAGAGACCCAGTACTTC
TRBJ2-3,NA,TRBD1,14,TRBV30,CALQQGKRTDTQYF,TGTGCCTTACAACAGGGGAAACGCACAGATACGCAGTATTTT
TRBJ1-2,NA,NA,13,TRBV7-8,CASSLGQIYGYTF,TGTGCCAGCAGCTTAGGGCAGATCTATGGCTACACCTTC
TRBJ2-3,NA,TRBD2,16,TRBV9,CASSVAGTSGSHTQYF,TGTGCCAGCAGCGTAGCTGGTACTAGCGGGAGTCATACGCAGTATTTT
TRBJ1-4,NA,TRBD1,13,TRBV29-1,CSVTTGGGEKLFF,TGCAGCGTTACGACAGGGGGTGGGGAAAAACTGTTTTTT
TRBJ2-4,NA,NA,15,TRBV24-1,CATSDKQEPGNIQYF,TGTGCCACCAGTGATAAACAGGAACCGGGAAACATTCAGTACTTC
TRBJ2-7,few,NA,15,TRBV18,CASQPGASMGYEQYF,TGTGCCAGCCAACCAGGGGCTAGCATGGGTTACGAGCAGTACTTC
TRBJ2-7,NA,NA,14,TRBV7-9,CASSWGGENYEQYF,TGTGCCAGCAGTTGGGGCGGGGAGAACTACGAGCAGTACTTC
TRBJ2-3,NA,NA,13,TRBV12-5,CASGFTGSDTQYF,TGTGCTAGTGGTTTTACAGGGTCAGATACGCAGTATTTT
TRBJ2-7,NA,NA,16,TRBV15,CATSRDYGRTSYEQYF,TGTGCCACCAGCAGAGACTATGGGAGGACTTCCTACGAGCAGTACTTC
TRBJ2-1,few,NA,14,TRBV6-6,CASSYSEGYNEQFF,TGTGCCAGCAGTTACTCGGAGGGTTACAATGAGCAGTTCTTC
TRBJ2-5,NA,NA,16,TRBV5-1,CASSPRRGGAMETQYF,TGCGCCAGCAGCCCCCGGAGAGGGGGGGCCATGGAGACCCAGTACTTC
TRBJ1-1,few,NA,14,TRBV7-8,CASSIRDGGTEAFF,TGTGCCAGCAGCATTAGGGACGGGGGCACTGAAGCTTTCTTT
TRBJ1-1,NA,NA,15,TRBV11-2,CASSFGGKSHTEAFF,TGTGCCAGCAGCTTCGGAGGAAAAAGTCACACTGAAGCTTTCTTT
TRBJ2-1,NA,TRBD1,14,TRBV7-3,CASSLRNPTGVKVF,TGTGCCAGCAGCTTAAGGAACCCAACAGGGGTGAAGGTCTTC
TRBJ1-1,NA,TRBD1,15,TRBV9,CASSGGTGGNTEAFF,TGTGCCAGCAGCGGGGGTACAGGGGGTAACACTGAAGCTTTCTTT
TRBJ2-2,NA,NA,13,TRBV27,CASSFMGPGELFF,TGTGCCAGCAGTTTTATGGGCCCCGGGGAGCTGTTTTTT